Listed here are 3 T cell receptor beta chains from one sample, sequenced in a study of blood T cell repertoires in COVID-19. Clones were sequenced by immunoSEQ multiplex PCR, and TCRdb holds only the in-frame ones, with some missing. The sample contains 500,000 to 600,000 clones, about 89% of which appear only once. The sequenced sample was peripheral blood. The receptor set was obtained from a woman aged 50 to 60 with COVID-19, enrolled during active disease.

The V and J genes are TRBV4-1 and TRBJ1-2, with a tentative D call TRBD1 (6 bases). This CDR3 region has 12 residues. Looked up from germline, CDR1 is MGHRA and CDR2 is YSYEKL. Between the trimmed V and J ends, which lost 4 bases and 8 bases, there was a span of 11 bases. The CDR3 coding sequence is TGCGCCAGCAGCCCGGTTACAGGGGGCTACACCTTC. This gives the protein CASSPVTGGYTF.

This clone was counted only a few times. The CDR3 loop is CATSRGGGETYEQYF. The CDR3 bases are TGTGCCACCAGCAGAGGAGGGGGAGAGACCTACGAGCAGTACTTC. The J gene is TRBJ2-7, the V gene TRBV15, with D perhaps matching TRBD1 (6 bases). CDR1 is LNHNV and CDR2 is YYDKDF in the germline V gene (reference sequence). Trimming removed 1 base at V and 2 bases at J, with 12 bases between. The CDR3 consists of 15 residues.

V is TRBV2 and J is TRBJ2-5; TRBD2 is a possible D gene (7 bases). Germline V lookup: CDR1 SNHLY, CDR2 FYNNEI. Deletions cut 7 bases from V and 0 bases from J, with 15 bases between. The CDR3 has 15 amino acids. CDR3 bases: TGTGCCAGCAATCGGGGGGCAGCGTACCAAGAGACCCAGTACTTC. This gives the protein CASNRGAAYQETQYF.